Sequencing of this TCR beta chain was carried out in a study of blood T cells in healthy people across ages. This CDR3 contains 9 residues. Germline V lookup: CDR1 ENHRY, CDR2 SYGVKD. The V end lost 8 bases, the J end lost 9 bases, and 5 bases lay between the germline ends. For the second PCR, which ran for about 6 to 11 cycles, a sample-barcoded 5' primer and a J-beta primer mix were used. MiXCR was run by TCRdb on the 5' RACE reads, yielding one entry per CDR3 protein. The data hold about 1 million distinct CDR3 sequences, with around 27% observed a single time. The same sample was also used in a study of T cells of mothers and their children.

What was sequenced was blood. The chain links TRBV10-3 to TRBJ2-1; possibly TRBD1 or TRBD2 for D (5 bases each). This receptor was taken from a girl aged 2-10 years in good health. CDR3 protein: CAIGGEQFF. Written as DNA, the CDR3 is TGTGCCATCGGGGGTGAGCAGTTCTTC.